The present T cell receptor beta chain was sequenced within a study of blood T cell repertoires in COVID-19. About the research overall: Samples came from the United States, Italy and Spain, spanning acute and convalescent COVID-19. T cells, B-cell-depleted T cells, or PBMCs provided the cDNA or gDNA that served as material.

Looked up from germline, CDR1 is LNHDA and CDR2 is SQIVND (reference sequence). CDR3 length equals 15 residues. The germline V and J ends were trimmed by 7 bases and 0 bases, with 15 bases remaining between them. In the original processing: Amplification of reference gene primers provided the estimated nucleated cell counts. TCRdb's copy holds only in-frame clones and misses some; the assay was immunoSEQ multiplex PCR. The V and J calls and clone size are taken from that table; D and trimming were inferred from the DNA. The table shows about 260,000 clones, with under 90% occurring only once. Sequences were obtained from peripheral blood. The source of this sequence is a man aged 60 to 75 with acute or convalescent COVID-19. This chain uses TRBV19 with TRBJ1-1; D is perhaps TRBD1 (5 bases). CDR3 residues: CASKVTGGMNTEAFF. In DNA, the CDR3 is TGTGCCAGTAAGGTAACGGGGGGAATGAACACTGAAGCTTTCTTT.